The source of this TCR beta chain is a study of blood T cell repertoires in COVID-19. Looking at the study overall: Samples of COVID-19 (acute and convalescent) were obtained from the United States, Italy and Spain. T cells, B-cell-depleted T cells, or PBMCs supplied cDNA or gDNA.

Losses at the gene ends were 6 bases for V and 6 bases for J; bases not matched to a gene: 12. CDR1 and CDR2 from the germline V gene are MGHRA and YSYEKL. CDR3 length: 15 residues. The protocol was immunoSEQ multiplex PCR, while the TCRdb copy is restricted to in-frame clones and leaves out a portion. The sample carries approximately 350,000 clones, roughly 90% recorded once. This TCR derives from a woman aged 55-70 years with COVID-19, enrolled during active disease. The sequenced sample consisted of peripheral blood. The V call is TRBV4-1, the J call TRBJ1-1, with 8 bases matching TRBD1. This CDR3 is CASRRPGGAYSEAFF. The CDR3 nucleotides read TGCGCCAGCAGGCGTCCAGGGGGCGCTTATTCTGAAGCTTTCTTT.